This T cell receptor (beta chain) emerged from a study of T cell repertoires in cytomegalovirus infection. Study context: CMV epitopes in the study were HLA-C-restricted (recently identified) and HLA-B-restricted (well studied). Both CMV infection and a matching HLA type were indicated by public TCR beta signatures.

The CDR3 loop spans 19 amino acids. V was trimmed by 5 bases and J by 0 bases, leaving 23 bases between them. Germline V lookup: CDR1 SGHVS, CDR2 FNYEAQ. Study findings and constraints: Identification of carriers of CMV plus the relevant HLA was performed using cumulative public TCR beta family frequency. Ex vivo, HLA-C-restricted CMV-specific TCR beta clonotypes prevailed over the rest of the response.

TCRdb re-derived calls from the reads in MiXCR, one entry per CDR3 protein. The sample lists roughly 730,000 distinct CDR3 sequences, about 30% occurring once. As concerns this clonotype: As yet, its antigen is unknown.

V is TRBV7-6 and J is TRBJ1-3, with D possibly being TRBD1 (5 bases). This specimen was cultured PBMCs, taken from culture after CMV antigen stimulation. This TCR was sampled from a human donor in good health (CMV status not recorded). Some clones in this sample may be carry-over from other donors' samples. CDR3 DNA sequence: TGTGCCAGCAGCCCCCTTCCACCGGGACCGACCTACTCTGGAAACACCATATATTTT. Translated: CASSPLPPGPTYSGNTIYF.